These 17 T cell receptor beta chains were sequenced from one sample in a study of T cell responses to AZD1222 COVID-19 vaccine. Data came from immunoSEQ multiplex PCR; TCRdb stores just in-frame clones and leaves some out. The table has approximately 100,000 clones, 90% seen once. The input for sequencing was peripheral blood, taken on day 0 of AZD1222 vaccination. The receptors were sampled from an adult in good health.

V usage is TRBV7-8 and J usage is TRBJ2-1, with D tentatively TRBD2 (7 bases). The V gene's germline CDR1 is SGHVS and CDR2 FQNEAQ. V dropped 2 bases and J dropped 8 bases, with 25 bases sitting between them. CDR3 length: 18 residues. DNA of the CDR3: TGTGCCAGCAGCTTATTTCGTTCGGGGGGCCGCTTTGTCGATGAGCAGTTCTTC. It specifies CASSLFRSGGRFVDEQFF. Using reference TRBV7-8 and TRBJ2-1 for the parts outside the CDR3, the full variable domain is GAGVSQSPRYKVAKRGQDVALRCDPISGHVSLFWYQQALGQGPEFLTYFQNEAQLDKSGLPSDRFFAERPEGSVSTLKIQRTQQEDSAVYLCASSLFRSGGRFVDEQFFGPGTRLTVL.

The CDR3 loop is CASSFLGGSPLHF. CDR3 DNA: TGTGCCAGCAGTTTCTTAGGGGGATCACCCCTCCACTTT. The chain is built from TRBV27 and TRBJ1-6; TRBD1 might be the D (6 bases). CDR1 is MNHEY and CDR2 is SMNVEV in the germline V gene (reference sequence). V was cut by 3 bases and J by 10 bases, with 10 bases left in between. The CDR3 is 13 amino acids.

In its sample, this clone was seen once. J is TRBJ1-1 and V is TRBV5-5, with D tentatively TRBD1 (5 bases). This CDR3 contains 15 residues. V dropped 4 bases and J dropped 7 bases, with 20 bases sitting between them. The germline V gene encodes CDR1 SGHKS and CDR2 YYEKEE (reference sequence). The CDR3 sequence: CASSPERQLVFEAFF. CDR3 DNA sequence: TGTGCCAGCAGCCCAGAAAGACAGCTGGTTTTTGAAGCTTTCTTT.

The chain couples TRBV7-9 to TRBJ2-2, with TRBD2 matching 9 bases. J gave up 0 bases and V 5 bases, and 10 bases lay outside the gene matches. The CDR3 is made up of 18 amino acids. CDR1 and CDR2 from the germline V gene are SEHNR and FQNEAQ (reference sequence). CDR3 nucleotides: TGTGCCAGCAGCGGGGCTAGCGGGGAAAAACCGAACACCGGGGAGCTGTTTTTT. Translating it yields CASSGASGEKPNTGELFF.

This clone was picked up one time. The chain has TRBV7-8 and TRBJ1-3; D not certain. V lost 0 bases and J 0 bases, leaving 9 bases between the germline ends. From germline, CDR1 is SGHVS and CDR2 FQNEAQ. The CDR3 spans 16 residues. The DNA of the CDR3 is TGTGCCAGCAGCTTAGCTGCGGCTTACTCTGGAAACACCATATATTTT. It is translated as CASSLAAAYSGNTIYF.

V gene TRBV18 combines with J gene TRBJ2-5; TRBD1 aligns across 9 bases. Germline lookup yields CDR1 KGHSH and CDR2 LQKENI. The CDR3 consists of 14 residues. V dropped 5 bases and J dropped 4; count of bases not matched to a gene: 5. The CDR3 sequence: CASSTGGAGETQYF. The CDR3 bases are TGTGCCAGCTCAACAGGGGGCGCGGGAGAGACCCAGTACTTC.

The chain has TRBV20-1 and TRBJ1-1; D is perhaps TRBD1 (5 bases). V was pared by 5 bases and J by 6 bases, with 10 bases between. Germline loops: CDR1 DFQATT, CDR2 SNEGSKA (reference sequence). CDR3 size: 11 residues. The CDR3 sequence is CSAGRESEAFF. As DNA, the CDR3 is TGCAGTGCTGGCAGGGAGTCTGAAGCTTTCTTT.

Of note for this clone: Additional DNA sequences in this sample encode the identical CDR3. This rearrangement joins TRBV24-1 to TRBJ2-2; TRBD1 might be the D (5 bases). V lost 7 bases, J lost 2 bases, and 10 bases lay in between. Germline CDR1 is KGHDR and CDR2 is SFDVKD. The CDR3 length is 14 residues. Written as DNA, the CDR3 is TGTGCCACCAGGGGGCGGTCCAACACCGGGGAGCTGTTTTTT. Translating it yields CATRGRSNTGELFF.

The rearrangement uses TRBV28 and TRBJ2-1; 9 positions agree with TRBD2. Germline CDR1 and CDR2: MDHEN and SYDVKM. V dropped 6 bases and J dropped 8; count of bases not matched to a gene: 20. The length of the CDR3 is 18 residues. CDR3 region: CASSQLGSSAGGVDEQFF. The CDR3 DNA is TGTGCCAGCAGCCAGTTGGGGTCGTCAGCGGGGGGAGTCGATGAGCAGTTCTTC.

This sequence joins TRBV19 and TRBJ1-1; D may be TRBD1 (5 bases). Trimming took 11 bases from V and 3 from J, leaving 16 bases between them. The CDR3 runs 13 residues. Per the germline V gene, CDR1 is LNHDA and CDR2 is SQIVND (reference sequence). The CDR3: CASKDGGDTEAFF. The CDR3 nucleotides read TGTGCCTCAAAGGACGGAGGGGACACTGAAGCTTTCTTT.

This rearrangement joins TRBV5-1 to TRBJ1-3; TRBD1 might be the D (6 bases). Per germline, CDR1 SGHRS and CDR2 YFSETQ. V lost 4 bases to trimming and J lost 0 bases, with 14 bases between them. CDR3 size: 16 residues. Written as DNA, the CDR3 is TGCGCCAGCAGCCCGGGGGACACCCACTCTGGAAACACCATATATTTT. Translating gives CASSPGDTHSGNTIYF.

The CDR3 loop reads CASSWGQGASYEQYF. The DNA of the CDR3 is TGTGCCAGCAGCTGGGGACAGGGGGCCTCCTACGAGCAGTACTTC. The V and J genes are TRBV7-6 and TRBJ2-7; TRBD1 aligns across 12 bases. Trimming took 4 bases from V and 0 from J; bases not matched to a gene: 1. CDR1 and CDR2 from the germline V gene are SGHVS and FNYEAQ. The CDR3 is 15 amino acids.

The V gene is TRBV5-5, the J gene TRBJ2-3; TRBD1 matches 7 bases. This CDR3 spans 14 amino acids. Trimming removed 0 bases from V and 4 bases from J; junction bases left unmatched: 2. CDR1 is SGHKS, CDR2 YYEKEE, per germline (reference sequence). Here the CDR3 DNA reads TGTGCCAGCAGCTTGGGACAGGGCCCAGATACGCAGTATTTT. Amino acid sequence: CASSLGQGPDTQYF.

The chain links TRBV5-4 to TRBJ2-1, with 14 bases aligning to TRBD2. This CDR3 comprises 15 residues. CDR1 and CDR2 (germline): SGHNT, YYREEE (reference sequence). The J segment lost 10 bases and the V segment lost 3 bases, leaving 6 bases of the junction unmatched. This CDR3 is CASSSRTSGGNEQFF. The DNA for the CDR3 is TGTGCCAGCAGCTCCCGGACTAGCGGGGGGAACGAGCAGTTCTTC.

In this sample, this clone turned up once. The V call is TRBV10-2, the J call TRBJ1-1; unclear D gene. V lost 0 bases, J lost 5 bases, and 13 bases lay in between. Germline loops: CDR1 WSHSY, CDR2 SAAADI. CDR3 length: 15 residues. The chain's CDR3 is CASSESSVGRTEAFF. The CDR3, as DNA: TGCGCCAGCAGTGAGTCGAGTGTCGGGAGAACTGAAGCTTTCTTT.

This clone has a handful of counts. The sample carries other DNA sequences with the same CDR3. The CDR3 coding sequence is TGTGCCAGCAGCTCCCGATCTGGCACCGGGGAGCTGTTTTTT. Translation: CASSSRSGTGELFF. This chain uses TRBV7-2 with TRBJ2-2, with unresolved D. There are 14 residues in the CDR3. Looked up from germline, CDR1 is SGHTA and CDR2 is FQGNSA. The V end lost 4 bases, the J end lost 4 bases, and 10 bases lay between the germline ends. Drawing the rest from reference TRBV7-2 and TRBJ2-2, the complete variable domain is GAGVSQSPSNKVTEKGKDVELRCDPISGHTALYWYRQSLGQGLEFLIYFQGNSAPDKSGLPSDRFSAERTGGSVSTLTIQRTQQEDSAVYLCASSSRSGTGELFFGEGSRLTVL.

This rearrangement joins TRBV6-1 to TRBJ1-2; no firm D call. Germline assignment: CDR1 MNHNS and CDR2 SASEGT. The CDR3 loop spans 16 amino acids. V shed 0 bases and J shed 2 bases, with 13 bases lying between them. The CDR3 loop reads CASSEALGIPNYGYTF. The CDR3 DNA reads TGTGCCAGCAGTGAAGCTCTCGGGATCCCGAACTATGGCTACACCTTC.